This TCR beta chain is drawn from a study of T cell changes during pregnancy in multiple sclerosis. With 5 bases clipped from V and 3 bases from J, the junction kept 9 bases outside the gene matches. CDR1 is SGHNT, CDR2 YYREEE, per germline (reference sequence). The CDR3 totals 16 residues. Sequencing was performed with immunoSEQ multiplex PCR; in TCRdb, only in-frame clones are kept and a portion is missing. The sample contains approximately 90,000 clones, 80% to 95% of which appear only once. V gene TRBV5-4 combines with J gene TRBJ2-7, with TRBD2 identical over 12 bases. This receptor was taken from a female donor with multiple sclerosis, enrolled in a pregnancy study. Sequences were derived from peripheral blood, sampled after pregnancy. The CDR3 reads CASSYGLAGMDYEQYF. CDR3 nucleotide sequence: TGTGCCAGCAGTTACGGACTAGCGGGGATGGACTACGAGCAGTACTTC.